Below are 21 T cell receptor beta chains sequenced from a single sample in a study of blood T cell repertoires in COVID-19. Profiling relied on immunoSEQ multiplex PCR, and the TCRdb table lists in-frame clones only, not all of them. This repertoire shows 140,000 to 150,000 clones, roughly 90% found once; its top ten account for 1.2%. Material: PBMCs or T cells enriched from blood (not recorded which). All receptors derive from a woman aged 30 to 39 with acute COVID-19.

The chain is built from TRBV28 and TRBJ2-7; D might be TRBD1 (5 bases). The length of the CDR3 is 16 residues. Germline V lookup: CDR1 MDHEN, CDR2 SYDVKM. Trimming shortened V by 2 bases and J by 5 bases, and 19 bases separated the two germline ends. The CDR3 DNA reads as TGTGCCAGCAGTTTAGCCGTAGGGGTAGCTCCCAACGAGCAGTACTTC. This sequence encodes CASSLAVGVAPNEQYF. Full variable domain (missing parts from reference TRBV28 and TRBJ2-7): DVKVTQSSRYLVKRTGEKVFLECVQDMDHENMFWYRQDPGLGLRLIYFSYDVKMKEKGDIPEGYSVSREKKERFSLILESASTNQTSMYLCASSLAVGVAPNEQYFGPGTRLTVT.

The chain links TRBV10-3 to TRBJ2-7, with D perhaps matching TRBD2 (6 bases). With 11 bases removed from V and 1 base from J, the gap between germline ends came to 15 bases. Looked up from germline, CDR1 is ENHRY and CDR2 is SYGVKD. CDR3 length: 13 residues. CDR3 DNA sequence: TGTGCCGCCGGACCCGGGGGTTCCTACGAGCAGTACTTC. It specifies CAAGPGGSYEQYF.

V and J are TRBV28 and TRBJ2-1; tentatively, D is TRBD2 (6 bases). V lost 5 bases and J 1 base, leaving 15 bases between the germline ends. The CDR3 totals 16 residues. CDR1 is MDHEN, CDR2 SYDVKM, per germline. The CDR3: CASSAPEGTSYNEQFF. The CDR3 region has the DNA TGTGCCAGCAGTGCGCCGGAGGGGACGTCCTACAATGAGCAGTTCTTC.

This rearrangement joins TRBV7-9 to TRBJ1-1; 8 bases fit TRBD1. V shed 4 bases and J 4 bases; nucleotides not matched to a gene: 11. The CDR3 extends over 16 amino acids. The germline gives CDR1 SEHNR, CDR2 FQNEAQ (reference sequence). In DNA form, the CDR3 reads TGTGCCAGCAGCTCCGAACGCGCAGGGGGCGGCACTGAAGCTTTCTTT. It is translated as CASSSERAGGGTEAFF.

This clone was recorded once. V is TRBV7-8 and J is TRBJ2-2; 11 bases are shared with TRBD2. J lost 6 bases, V lost 0 bases, and 9 bases had no gene match. The CDR3 covers 18 residues. Germline values: CDR1 SGHVS, CDR2 FQNEAQ. The CDR3 spells CASSLAWLAGGSPGELFF. The CDR3 bases are TGTGCCAGCAGCTTAGCCTGGCTAGCGGGAGGATCCCCCGGGGAGCTGTTTTTT.

The chain couples TRBV4-1 to TRBJ1-5, with a tentative D call TRBD1 (5 bases). The V gene lost 1 base and the J gene lost 8 bases, with 15 bases spanning the gap. Looked up from germline, CDR1 is MGHRA and CDR2 is YSYEKL. CDR3 length equals 15 residues. The CDR3 region has the DNA TGCGCCAGCAGCCAAGTGTGGCCACCGGGGGAGCCCCAGCATTTT. Translation: CASSQVWPPGEPQHF.

The chain links TRBV11-1 to TRBJ1-1; 10 bases line up with TRBD1. This CDR3 region has 15 residues. Germline V gene sequence: CDR1 SGHAT, CDR2 FQDESV (reference sequence). V was clipped by 5 bases and J by 4 bases; unmatched bases: 7. The CDR3 nucleotides are TGTGCCAGCAGCCCATGGACAGGGGGGATCACTGAAGCTTTCTTT. Its translation: CASSPWTGGITEAFF.

The chain is built from TRBV4-3 and TRBJ2-7; D remains unclear. Between the trimmed V and J ends, which lost 0 bases and 2 bases, there was a span of 8 bases. The CDR3 length is 14 residues. From germline, CDR1 is LGHNA and CDR2 YSLEER. The DNA for the CDR3 is TGCGCCAGCAGCCAAGACTTTGGAGCCTACGAGCAGTACTTC. Its protein product is CASSQDFGAYEQYF.

The chain joins TRBV5-6 to TRBJ1-1; 7 bases line up with TRBD1. Germline V gene lookup returns CDR1 SGHDT and CDR2 YYEEEE. The CDR3 is made up of 12 amino acids. The V segment lost 4 bases and the J segment 10 bases; nucleotides outside the gene matches: 7. Here the CDR3 DNA reads TGTGCCAGCAGCCTAGGGACAGTCGGAGCTTTCTTT. Amino acid sequence: CASSLGTVGAFF.

The chain links TRBV29-1 to TRBJ2-5, with TRBD1 identical over 9 bases. V dropped 7 bases and J dropped 5; count of bases not matched to a gene: 5. Germline CDR1 reads SQVTM; CDR2 reads ANQGSEA. This CDR3 spans 12 amino acids. As DNA, the CDR3 is TGCAGCGGAAGGACAGGGGAGGAGACCCAGTACTTC. Translating it yields CSGRTGEETQYF.

The V gene is TRBV25-1, the J gene TRBJ2-1; D unresolved. Germline loops: CDR1 MGHDK, CDR2 SYGVNS. V lost 3 bases, J lost 5 bases, and 20 bases lay in between. CDR3 length: 17 residues. The DNA for the CDR3 is TGTGCCAGCAGTGATAAAGCAGGTACGCAGTGGAACAATGAGCAGTTCTTC. This translates into CASSDKAGTQWNNEQFF.

The chain employs TRBV6-2 or TRBV6-3 and TRBJ2-4, with D maybe TRBD1 (6 bases). This CDR3 has 15 residues. Trimming took off 3 bases at V and 7 bases at J, with 16 bases between the two ends. Germline CDR1 MNHEY, CDR2 SVGEGT. The CDR3 loop is CASSYQAGAVNIQYF. The CDR3 DNA reads as TGTGCCAGCAGTTATCAAGCAGGGGCAGTCAACATTCAGTACTTC.

This chain links TRBV2 with TRBJ1-2; TRBD1 agrees at 10 bases. There are 14 residues in the CDR3. V lost 5 bases to trimming and J lost 7 bases; unmatched junction nucleotides: 7. The germline CDR1 and CDR2 sequences are SNHLY and FYNNEI. DNA for the CDR3: TGTGCCAGCAGTCGACAGGGGGCGGAGGGTGGCTACACCTTC. Amino acids: CASSRQGAEGGYTF.

The rearrangement uses TRBV5-3 and TRBJ2-3, with 12 bases fitting TRBD2. TRBV5-3 is given ORF status, its function remaining uncertain. This CDR3 spans 16 amino acids. J lost 3 bases, V lost 4 bases, and 6 bases had no gene match. The CDR3 spells CARSQTSGRGTDTQYF. The CDR3 DNA follows: TGTGCCAGAAGCCAGACTAGCGGGAGAGGGACAGATACGCAGTATTTT.

The rearrangement uses TRBV28 and TRBJ1-1; 7 bases map to TRBD1. Germline V lookup: CDR1 MDHEN, CDR2 SYDVKM. CDR3 size: 14 residues. The junction had 7 bases not matched to a gene; V was cut back by 5 bases and J by 4 bases. CDR3 in amino acids: CASSPGTAFTEAFF. The CDR3 region has the DNA TGTGCCAGCAGTCCTGGGACAGCGTTCACTGAAGCTTTCTTT.

The rearrangement links TRBV7-9 to TRBJ2-1, with 7 bases lining up with TRBD2. Germline loops: CDR1 SEHNR, CDR2 FQNEAQ (reference sequence). The CDR3 runs 15 residues. J lost 5 bases, V lost 4 bases, and 8 bases had no gene match. In DNA form, the CDR3 reads TGTGCCAGCAGCTATGCCCTCCGGGGGGACAATGAGCAGTTCTTC. Residues: CASSYALRGDNEQFF.

V and J are TRBV6-2 or TRBV6-3 and TRBJ1-3, with a possible D match to TRBD1 (6 bases). Germline V lookup: CDR1 MNHEY, CDR2 SVGEGT. V was cut by 6 bases and J by 0 bases, with 12 bases left in between. This CDR3 comprises 15 residues. For the CDR3, the DNA is TGTGCCAGCAGCCGGGCGGACAGCTCTGGAAACACCATATATTTT. Protein: CASSRADSSGNTIYF.

This sequence joins TRBV28 and TRBJ1-2; no firm D call. The CDR3 contains 14 residues. Germline loops: CDR1 MDHEN, CDR2 SYDVKM. Trimming cost V 3 bases and J 2 bases, with 10 bases left between them. CDR3: CASSLSEPNYGYTF. In nucleotides, the CDR3 is TGTGCCAGCAGTTTGTCCGAGCCCAACTATGGCTACACCTTC.

The chain recombines TRBV18 with TRBJ1-4, with D unresolved. Germline CDR1 and CDR2: KGHSH and LQKENI. Trimming cost V 9 bases and J 3 bases, with 14 bases left between them. This CDR3 is 14 amino acids long. As DNA, the CDR3 is TGTGCCAGTTCGACACAGCCTCCTAATGAAAAACTGTTTTTT. Encoded protein: CASSTQPPNEKLFF.

V is TRBV28 and J is TRBJ2-3; 7 bases line up with TRBD1. The J segment lost 3 bases and the V segment lost 2 bases, leaving 2 bases of the junction unmatched. CDR1 MDHEN and CDR2 SYDVKM come from the germline V gene. The CDR3 has 14 amino acids. CDR3 sequence (DNA): TGTGCCAGCAGTTTAGAACAGGGGACAGATACGCAGTATTTT. This gives the protein CASSLEQGTDTQYF.

This chain connects TRBV30 to TRBJ2-7, with 7 nucleotides matching TRBD1. Trimming took 5 bases from V and 2 from J; bases not matched to a gene: 6. CDR1 and CDR2 from the germline V gene are GTSNPN and SVGIG (reference sequence). The CDR3 sequence is 13 residues long. The DNA of the CDR3 is TGTGCCTGGTCGACCGGGACAGCCTACGAGCAGTACTTC. Its protein product is CAWSTGTAYEQYF.